Each of the 24 T cell receptor beta chains below was sequenced from the same sample in a study of cytomegalovirus exposure and HLA in healthy donors. This PCR relied on a set of 60 Vbeta primers and 13 Jbeta primers. Clones were sequenced by immunoSEQ multiplex PCR, and TCRdb holds only the in-frame ones, with some missing. The sample shows roughly 100,000 clones, roughly 71% of them seen only once. The material sequenced was PBMCs. The receptors derive from a male donor in good health and CMV-seropositive.

In its sample, this clone was seen a few times. V is TRBV4-3 and J is TRBJ1-1, with TRBD1 matching over 10 bases. Germline V gives CDR1 LGHNA, CDR2 YSLEER. This CDR3 contains 15 residues. V lost 5 bases, J lost 4 bases, and 7 bases stayed unmatched. The CDR3 spells CASSATGTGVTEAFF. As DNA, the CDR3 is TGCGCCAGCAGCGCAACCGGGACAGGGGTCACTGAAGCTTTCTTT.

V usage is TRBV7-2 and J usage is TRBJ2-1; maybe TRBD2 (5 bases). The ends were cut back, 5 bases at V and 0 bases at J, with 11 bases in the middle. From germline, CDR1 is SGHTA and CDR2 FQGNSA. This CDR3 region has 15 residues. The DNA of the CDR3 is TGTGCCAGCAGCCCGCCGGGGAGCTCCTACAATGAGCAGTTCTTC. Translating it yields CASSPPGSSYNEQFF.

The chain has TRBV6-5 and TRBJ2-7; 9 nucleotides line up with TRBD2. V gave up 0 bases and J gave up 5 bases; unmatched junction bases: 8. The CDR3 sequence is 16 residues long. Germline V gene lookup returns CDR1 MNHEY and CDR2 SVGAGI. The CDR3 loop is CASSYSGGSGSHEQYF. CDR3 coding DNA: TGTGCCAGCAGTTACTCGGGAGGTAGCGGGAGTCACGAGCAGTACTTC.

The V gene is TRBV5-1, the J gene TRBJ2-3, with TRBD2 as a possible D gene (7 bases). The CDR3 loop spans 14 amino acids. V was shortened by 7 bases and J by 4 bases, with 16 bases between the two germline ends. Germline V gene data show CDR1 as SGHRS and CDR2 as YFSETQ. The CDR3, as DNA: TGCGCCAGCTCCTCGGGGGGCACGGCAGATACGCAGTATTTT. Translation: CASSSGGTADTQYF.

The chain combines TRBV28 with TRBJ1-2, with 10 bases identical to TRBD1. Germline CDR1 and CDR2: MDHEN and SYDVKM. The length of the CDR3 is 18 residues. Trimming cost V 3 bases and J 1 base; bases outside gene matches: 11. The CDR3 here is CASSFLPGQGGINYGYTF. Written as DNA, the CDR3 is TGTGCCAGCAGTTTCCTCCCTGGACAGGGGGGGATTAACTATGGCTACACCTTC.

This chain uses TRBV4-3 with TRBJ2-7; 8 nucleotides line up with TRBD1. Looked up from germline, CDR1 is LGHNA and CDR2 is YSLEER. The CDR3 has 14 amino acids. V lost 2 bases to trimming and J lost 5 bases; unmatched junction nucleotides: 5. CDR3 loop: CASSQRQGRDEQYF. In DNA form, the CDR3 reads TGCGCCAGCAGCCAAAGACAGGGGCGAGACGAGCAGTACTTC.

This chain links TRBV19 with TRBJ1-5; no definite D call. The CDR3 is 16 amino acids. V lost 6 bases and J lost 2, with 17 bases in between. CDR1 is LNHDA and CDR2 is SQIVND in the germline V gene (reference sequence). The chain's CDR3 is CASSHHPRVGNQPQHF. CDR3 nucleotides: TGTGCCAGTAGCCATCATCCGCGGGTGGGCAATCAGCCCCAGCATTTT.

The chain recombines TRBV29-1 with TRBJ2-5; D is uncertain. The CDR3 covers 18 residues. V shed 0 bases and J shed 2 bases, with 22 bases lying between them. The germline gives CDR1 SQVTM, CDR2 ANQGSEA. Here the CDR3 DNA reads TGCAGCGTTGAAGACCCTAGAGGCAGAACCCTCCCGCAAGAGACCCAGTACTTC. Protein product: CSVEDPRGRTLPQETQYF.

This sequence joins TRBV4-3 and TRBJ2-2; maybe TRBD2 (5 bases). This CDR3 region has 16 residues. Germline CDR1 is LGHNA and CDR2 is YSLEER. V shed 0 bases and J shed 3 bases, with 11 bases lying between them. CDR3 nucleotide sequence: TGCGCCAGCAGCCAAGATGAAGCGGTCTACACCGGGGAGCTGTTTTTT. Amino acids: CASSQDEAVYTGELFF.

The chain recombines TRBV5-4 with TRBJ2-2; 7 nucleotides agree with TRBD1. CDR3 size: 14 residues. The ends lost 4 bases at V and 6 bases at J; junction bases unmatched: 6. Per the germline V gene, CDR1 is SGHNT and CDR2 is YYREEE (reference sequence). The CDR3 DNA sequence: TGTGCCAGCAGCGCCTCCACAGGGGCCGGGGAGCTGTTTTTT. Translating gives CASSASTGAGELFF.

V usage is TRBV7-9 and J usage is TRBJ2-1; tentative D call: TRBD2 (5 bases). The CDR3 has 15 amino acids. The V gene's germline CDR1 is SEHNR and CDR2 FQNEAQ (reference sequence). Trimming left V 5 bases short and J 10 bases short, with 21 bases between. CDR3 bases: TGTGCCAGCAGCCCCGGTTGGCTAGCCCGCGGGGAGCAGTTCTTC. It specifies CASSPGWLARGEQFF.

This chain uses TRBV23-1 with TRBJ2-4; a possible D gene is TRBD2 (5 bases). TRBV23-1 is reported as an ORF; its role is uncertain. Trimming took 1 base from V and 0 from J, leaving 13 bases between them. The CDR3 has 17 residues. The CDR3: CASSQCTSLVAKNIQYF. CDR3 nucleotide sequence: TGCGCCAGCAGTCAATGCACTAGTTTGGTAGCCAAAAACATTCAGTACTTC.

The chain employs TRBV7-2 and TRBJ1-1; D is undetermined. This CDR3 has 14 amino acids. The V end was cut by 5 bases, the J end by 1 base, with 11 bases between. Germline V gene lookup returns CDR1 SGHTA and CDR2 FQGNSA. The CDR3 protein is CASSRRRGNTEAFF. CDR3 sequence (DNA): TGTGCCAGCAGCCGTCGGAGAGGGAACACTGAAGCTTTCTTT.

This clone was seen only once. The CDR3 sequence is CSIGVPSLNTEAFF. The CDR3 DNA reads TGTTCAATTGGAGTCCCTAGTCTGAACACTGAAGCTTTCTTT. The chain joins TRBV28 to TRBJ1-1; D gene ambiguous. The CDR3 is 14 residues long. The V gene's germline CDR1 is MDHEN and CDR2 SYDVKM.

The rearrangement links TRBV15 to TRBJ1-4; 7 nucleotides agree with TRBD1. Germline CDR1 LNHNV, CDR2 YYDKDF (reference sequence). CDR3 length: 15 residues. V gave up 1 base and J gave up 7 bases; unmatched junction bases: 6. CDR3 residues: CATSRGRGIGEKLFF. CDR3 in DNA: TGTGCCACCAGCAGAGGCAGGGGGATCGGTGAAAAACTGTTTTTT.

The gene calls are TRBV7-2 and TRBJ1-3; D gene uncertain. There are 15 residues in the CDR3. CDR1 is SGHTA, CDR2 FQGNSA, per germline. V lost 5 bases and J 0 bases, leaving 11 bases between the germline ends. The CDR3 here is CASSLHRVSGNTIYF. In DNA, the CDR3 is TGTGCCAGCAGCCTCCACAGAGTCTCTGGAAACACCATATATTTT.

The rearrangement joins TRBV19 to TRBJ1-1, with TRBD1 matching over 7 bases. This CDR3 has 16 amino acids. Germline V gives CDR1 LNHDA, CDR2 SQIVND (reference sequence). Germline trimming cut 3 bases from V and 4 bases from J; bases unmatched to any gene: 11. CDR3 coding DNA: TGTGCCAGTAGTATTCTGGCAGGGGGATGGAGCACTGAAGCTTTCTTT. Amino acid sequence: CASSILAGGWSTEAFF.

The V gene is TRBV4-3, the J gene TRBJ2-1, with 10 bases fitting TRBD2. The CDR3 is 15 amino acids. J lost 8 bases, V lost 1 base, and 5 bases had no gene match. Germline CDR1 reads LGHNA; CDR2 reads YSLEER. CDR3 coding DNA: TGCGCCAGCAGCCAAGCGAGGGGACTAGCGTATGAGCAGTTCTTC. This translates into CASSQARGLAYEQFF.

The gene calls are TRBV15 and TRBJ1-2, with a tentative D call TRBD1 (6 bases). Trimming removed 2 bases at V and 4 bases at J, with 17 bases between. Per germline, CDR1 LNHNV and CDR2 YYDKDF (reference sequence). The CDR3 is made up of 16 amino acids. The CDR3 DNA is TGTGCCACCAGCAGAAAGACACAGGGAAGGGGCTATGGCTACACCTTC. It codes for CATSRKTQGRGYGYTF.

The rearrangement uses TRBV5-1 and TRBJ2-1, with TRBD2 matching over 7 bases. Per germline, CDR1 SGHRS and CDR2 YFSETQ. The CDR3 sequence is 15 residues long. The ends lost 4 bases at V and 4 bases at J; junction bases unmatched: 8. The CDR3 coding sequence is TGCGCCAGCAGCGACAGCGGGGTGATTTACAATGAGCAGTTCTTC. Translating it yields CASSDSGVIYNEQFF.

The rearrangement links TRBV7-8 to TRBJ2-4; 12 positions match TRBD2. CDR1 is SGHVS, CDR2 FQNEAQ, per germline. CDR3 length equals 16 residues. Germline trimming cut 5 bases from V and 1 base from J; bases unmatched to any gene: 3. CDR3 amino acids: CASSLTSGGAKNIQYF. CDR3 in DNA: TGTGCCAGCAGCCTTACTAGCGGGGGGGCCAAAAACATTCAGTACTTC. Full variable domain (rest looked up from reference TRBV7-8 and TRBJ2-4): GAGVSQSPRYKVAKRGQDVALRCDPISGHVSLFWYQQALGQGPEFLTYFQNEAQLDKSGLPSDRFFAERPEGSVSTLKIQRTQQEDSAVYLCASSLTSGGAKNIQYFGAGTRLSVL.

This clone has more than one count but fewer than ten. CDR3 amino acids: CASSLPGNTIYF. CDR3 DNA sequence: TGTGCCAGCAGCCTCCCAGGGAACACCATATATTTT. The rearrangement links TRBV7-6 to TRBJ1-3; weak D call: TRBD1 (5 bases). V lost 5 bases to trimming and J lost 7 bases, with 9 bases between them. CDR3 length equals 12 residues. Germline V lookup: CDR1 SGHVS, CDR2 FNYEAQ.

The CDR3 is CASSLYQAGQYYEQYF. CDR3 bases: TGTGCCAGCTCACTATACCAAGCCGGACAGTACTACGAGCAGTACTTC. The chain employs TRBV18 and TRBJ2-7; TRBD1 is a possible D gene (6 bases). V lost 4 bases and J lost 3, with 19 bases in between. This CDR3 contains 16 residues. Germline V gene data show CDR1 as KGHSH and CDR2 as LQKENI.

V is TRBV7-9 and J is TRBJ2-7; TRBD2 agrees at 9 bases. Looked up from germline, CDR1 is SEHNR and CDR2 is FQNEAQ (reference sequence). The CDR3 totals 15 residues. With V trimmed by 4 bases and J by 0 bases, 4 bases remained unmatched. The CDR3 nucleotides read TGTGCCAGCAGCTATAGCGGGGGAAACTCCTACGAGCAGTACTTC. The encoded protein is CASSYSGGNSYEQYF.